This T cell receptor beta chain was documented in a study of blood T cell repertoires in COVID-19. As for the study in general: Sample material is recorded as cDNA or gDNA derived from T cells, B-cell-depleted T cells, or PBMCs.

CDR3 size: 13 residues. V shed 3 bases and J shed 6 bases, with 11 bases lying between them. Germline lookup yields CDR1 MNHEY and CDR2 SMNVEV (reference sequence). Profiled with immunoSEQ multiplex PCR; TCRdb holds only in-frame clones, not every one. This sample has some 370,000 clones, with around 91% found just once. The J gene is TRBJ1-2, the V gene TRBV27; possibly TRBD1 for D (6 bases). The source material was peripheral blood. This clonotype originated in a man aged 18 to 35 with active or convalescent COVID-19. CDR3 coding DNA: TGTGCCAGCAGTTTGACAGGACCTGATGGCTACACCTTC. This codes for CASSLTGPDGYTF.